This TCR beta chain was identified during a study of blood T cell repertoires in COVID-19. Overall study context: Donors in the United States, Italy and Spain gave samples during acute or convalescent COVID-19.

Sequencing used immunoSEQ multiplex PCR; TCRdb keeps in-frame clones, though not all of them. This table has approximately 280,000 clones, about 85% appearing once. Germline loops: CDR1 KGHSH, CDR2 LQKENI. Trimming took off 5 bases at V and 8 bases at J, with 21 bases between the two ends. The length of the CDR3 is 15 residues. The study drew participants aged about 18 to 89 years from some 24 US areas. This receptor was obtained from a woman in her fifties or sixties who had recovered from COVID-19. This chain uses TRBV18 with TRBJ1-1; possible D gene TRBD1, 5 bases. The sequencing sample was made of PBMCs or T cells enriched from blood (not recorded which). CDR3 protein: CASSLWSIRATEAFF. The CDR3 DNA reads TGTGCCAGCTCATTGTGGAGTATCAGGGCGACAGAAGCTTTCTTT.